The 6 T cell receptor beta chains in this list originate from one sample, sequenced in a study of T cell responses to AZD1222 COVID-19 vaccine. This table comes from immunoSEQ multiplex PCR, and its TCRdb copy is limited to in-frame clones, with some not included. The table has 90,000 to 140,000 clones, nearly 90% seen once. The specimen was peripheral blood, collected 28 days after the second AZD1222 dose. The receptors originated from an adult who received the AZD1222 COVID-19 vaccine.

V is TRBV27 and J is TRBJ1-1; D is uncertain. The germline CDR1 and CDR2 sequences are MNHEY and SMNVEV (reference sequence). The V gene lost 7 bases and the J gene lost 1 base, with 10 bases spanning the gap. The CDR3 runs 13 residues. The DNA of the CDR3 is TGTGCCAGCAAAACCGGGCAGAACACTGAAGCTTTCTTT. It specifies CASKTGQNTEAFF.

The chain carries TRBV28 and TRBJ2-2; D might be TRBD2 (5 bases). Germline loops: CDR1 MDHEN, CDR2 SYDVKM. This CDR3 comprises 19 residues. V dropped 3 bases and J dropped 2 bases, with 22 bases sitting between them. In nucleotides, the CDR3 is TGTGCCAGCAGTTTCCTCTGGGTTGGGAGCGGAGTAAACACCGGGGAGCTGTTTTTT. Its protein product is CASSFLWVGSGVNTGELFF.

The CDR3 nucleotides are TGTGCCAGCTCACCTTCAGATTCACCCCTCCACTTT. This translates into CASSPSDSPLHF. This chain links TRBV7-9 with TRBJ1-6; D gene unclear. Germline loops: CDR1 SEHNR, CDR2 FQNEAQ (reference sequence). The V gene lost 8 bases and the J gene lost 8 bases, with 10 bases spanning the gap. This CDR3 region has 12 residues. The whole variable domain, remainder taken from reference TRBV7-9 and TRBJ1-6, is DTGVSQNPRHKITKRGQNVTFRCDPISEHNRLYWYRQTLGQGPEFLTYFQNEAQLEKSRLLSDRFSAERPKGSFSTLEIQRTEQGDSAMYLCASSPSDSPLHFGNGTRLTVT.

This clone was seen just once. Here the CDR3 reads CASSAGTSGSYEQYF. For the CDR3, the DNA is TGTGCCAGCAGCGCAGGGACTAGCGGCTCCTACGAGCAGTACTTC. This sequence joins TRBV7-9 and TRBJ2-7, with TRBD2 matching over 11 bases. This CDR3 has 15 residues. Trimming took 5 bases from V and 0 from J; bases not matched to a gene: 3. The germline CDR1 and CDR2 sequences are SEHNR and FQNEAQ (reference sequence).

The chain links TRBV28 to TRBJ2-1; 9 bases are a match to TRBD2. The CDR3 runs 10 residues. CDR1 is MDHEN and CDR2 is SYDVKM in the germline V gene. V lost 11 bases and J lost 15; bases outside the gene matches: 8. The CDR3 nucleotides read TGTGCCTCGCGGGGGGGGCCGCGGTTCTTC. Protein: CASRGGPRFF.

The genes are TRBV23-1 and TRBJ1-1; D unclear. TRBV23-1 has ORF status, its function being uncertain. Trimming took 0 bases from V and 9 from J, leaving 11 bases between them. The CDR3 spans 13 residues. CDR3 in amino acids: CASSQSRTAKAFF. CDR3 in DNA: TGCGCCAGCAGTCAATCTCGGACCGCTAAAGCTTTCTTT.